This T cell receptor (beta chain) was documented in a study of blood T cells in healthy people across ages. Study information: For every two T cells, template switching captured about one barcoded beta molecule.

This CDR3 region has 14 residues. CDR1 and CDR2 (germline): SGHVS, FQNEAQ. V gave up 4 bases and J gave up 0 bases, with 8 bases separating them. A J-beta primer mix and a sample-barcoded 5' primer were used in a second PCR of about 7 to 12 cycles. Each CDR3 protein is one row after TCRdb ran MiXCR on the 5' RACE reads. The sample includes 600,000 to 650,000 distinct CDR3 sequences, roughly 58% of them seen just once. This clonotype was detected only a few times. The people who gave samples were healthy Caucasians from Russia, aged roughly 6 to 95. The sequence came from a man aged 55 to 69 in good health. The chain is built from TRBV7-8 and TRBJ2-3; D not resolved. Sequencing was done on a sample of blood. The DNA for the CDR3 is TGTGCCAGCAGCTCACGTGGTAGCACAGATACGCAGTATTTT. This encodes CASSSRGSTDTQYF.